The text below deals with one T cell receptor beta chain. As yet, its antigen is unknown. This specimen comes from a study of early T cells in non-severe SARS-CoV-2 infection. Background on the study: Bulk RNA from unsorted whole blood was sequenced; chains were unpaired. Study results and caveats: VDJdb matching skewed toward anti-spike CD8 responses, missing private and CD4 specificities.

Molecules of cDNA were individually given unique molecular identifiers that were attached to them. Each CDR3 protein gets one entry after TCRdb re-called the 5' RACE reads with MiXCR. The sample holds around 45,000 distinct CDR3 sequences, around 6.8% seen once. The sequenced sample was whole blood. This TCR was recovered from an adult who was a healthcare worker with PCR-confirmed SARS-CoV-2 infection or an uninfected control (not recorded which).

This CDR3 reads CASSQVSGAYEQYF. For the CDR3, the DNA is TGCGCCAGCAGCCAAGTTTCAGGGGCCTACGAGCAGTACTTC. The rearrangement uses TRBV4-3 and TRBJ2-7, with a tentative D call TRBD1 (6 bases). This CDR3 has 14 residues. V lost 1 base to trimming and J lost 2 bases, with 9 bases between them. The germline V gene has CDR1 LGHNA and CDR2 YSLEER.